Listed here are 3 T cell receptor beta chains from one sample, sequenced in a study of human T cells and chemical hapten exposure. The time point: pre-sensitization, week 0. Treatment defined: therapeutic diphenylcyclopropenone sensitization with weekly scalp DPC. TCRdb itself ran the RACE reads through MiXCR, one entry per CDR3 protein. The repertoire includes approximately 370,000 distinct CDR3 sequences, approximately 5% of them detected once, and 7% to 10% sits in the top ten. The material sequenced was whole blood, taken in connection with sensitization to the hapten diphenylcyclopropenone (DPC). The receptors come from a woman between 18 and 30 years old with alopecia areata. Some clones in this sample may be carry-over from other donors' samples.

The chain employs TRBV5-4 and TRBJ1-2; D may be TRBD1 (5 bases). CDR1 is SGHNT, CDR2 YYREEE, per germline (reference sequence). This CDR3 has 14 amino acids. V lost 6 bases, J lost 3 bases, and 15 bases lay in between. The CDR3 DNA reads TGTGCCAGCACTACTTTGGACATTTACTATGGCTACACCTTC. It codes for CASTTLDIYYGYTF.

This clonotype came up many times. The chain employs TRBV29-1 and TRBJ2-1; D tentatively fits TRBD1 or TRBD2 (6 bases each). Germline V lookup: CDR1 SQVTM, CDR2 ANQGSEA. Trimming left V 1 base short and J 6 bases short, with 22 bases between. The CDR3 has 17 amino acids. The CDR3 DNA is TGCAGCGTTGAAGGGGGGGCGACATCCCCCACCCCCAATGAGCAGTTCTTC. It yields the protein CSVEGGATSPTPNEQFF.

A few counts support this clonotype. The DNA for the CDR3 is TGTGCCAGCAGCTTTAGGTTAACAGGGGACGAGCAGTACTTC. Translating it yields CASSFRLTGDEQYF. The chain is built from TRBV7-9 and TRBJ2-7; TRBD1 matches 7 bases. V lost 3 bases and J lost 5; bases outside the gene matches: 7. The CDR3 is made up of 14 amino acids. Germline CDR1 is SEHNR and CDR2 is FQNEAQ (reference sequence).